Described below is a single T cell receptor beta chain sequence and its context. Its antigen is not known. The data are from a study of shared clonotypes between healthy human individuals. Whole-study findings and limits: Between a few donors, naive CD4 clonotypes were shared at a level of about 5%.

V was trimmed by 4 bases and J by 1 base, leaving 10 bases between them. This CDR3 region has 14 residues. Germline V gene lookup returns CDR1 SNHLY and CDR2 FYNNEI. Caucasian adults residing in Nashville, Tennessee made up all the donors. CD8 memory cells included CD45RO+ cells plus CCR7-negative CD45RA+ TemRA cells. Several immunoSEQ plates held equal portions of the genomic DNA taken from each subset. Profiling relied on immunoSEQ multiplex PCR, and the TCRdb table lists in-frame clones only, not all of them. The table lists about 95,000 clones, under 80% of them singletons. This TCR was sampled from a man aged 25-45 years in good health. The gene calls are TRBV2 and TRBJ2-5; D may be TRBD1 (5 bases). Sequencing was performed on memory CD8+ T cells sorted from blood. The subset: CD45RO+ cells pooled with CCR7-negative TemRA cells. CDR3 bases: TGTGCCAGCAGTGTAGACAGTCCCCAAGAGACCCAGTACTTC. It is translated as CASSVDSPQETQYF.